The 6 T cell receptor beta chains below come from one sample, sequenced in a study of T cell responses to AZD1222 COVID-19 vaccine. Assay: immunoSEQ multiplex PCR; the TCRdb copy retains only in-frame clones and omits some. The sample holds approximately 140,000 clones; roughly 90% are singletons and the top ten take roughly 3.4%. Source: peripheral blood, taken 28 days after the second AZD1222 dose. These receptors were collected from an adult who received the AZD1222 COVID-19 vaccine.

The chain combines TRBV19 with TRBJ2-7; 9 positions agree with TRBD1. The germline V gene encodes CDR1 LNHDA and CDR2 SQIVND (reference sequence). J lost 4 bases, V lost 2 bases, and 6 bases had no gene match. The CDR3 spans 15 residues. CDR3 in DNA: TGTGCCAGTAGTATACTTCCGGGACAGGGTTACGAGCAGTACTTC. This translates into CASSILPGQGYEQYF.

The chain recombines TRBV30 with TRBJ2-7, with 10 bases matching TRBD2. CDR3 length: 13 amino acids. Germline V gives CDR1 GTSNPN, CDR2 SVGIG (reference sequence). Losses at the gene ends were 2 bases for V and 6 bases for J; bases not matched to a gene: 4. The CDR3 here is CAWSLAGVAEQYF. CDR3 DNA sequence: TGTGCCTGGAGTCTAGCGGGAGTAGCCGAGCAGTACTTC.

The gene calls are TRBV18 and TRBJ1-1; D unclear. This CDR3 region has 14 residues. The germline gives CDR1 KGHSH, CDR2 LQKENI. V lost 6 bases to trimming and J lost 3 bases, with 14 bases between them. The CDR3 region is CASSLGPTDTEAFF. The CDR3 bases are TGTGCCAGCTCCCTTGGACCAACGGACACTGAAGCTTTCTTT.

The chain recombines TRBV4-3 with TRBJ2-1, with 9 bases that match TRBD2. Germline V gives CDR1 LGHNA, CDR2 YSLEER. The CDR3 is 13 amino acids. The junction had 6 bases not matched to a gene; V was cut back by 5 bases and J by 10 bases. CDR3 nucleotide sequence: TGCGCCAGCAGCTTGTTAGCGGGGGAAGAGCAGTTCTTC. Translation gives CASSLLAGEEQFF.

By proportion, this clone is medium-sized. V is TRBV5-8 and J is TRBJ2-7, with 8 bases that match TRBD1. V was clipped by 4 bases and J by 6 bases; unmatched bases: 9. This CDR3 contains 14 residues. Germline V gene lookup returns CDR1 SGHTS and CDR2 YDEGEE. As DNA, the CDR3 is TGTGCCAGCAGCGCCGCAGGGGGCGGCTCCGAGCAGTACTTC. Its protein product is CASSAAGGGSEQYF.

CDR3 amino acids: CASSSGSTDTQYF. The CDR3 DNA follows: TGTGCCAGCAGCTCGGGGAGCACAGATACGCAGTATTTT. This chain joins TRBV5-6 and TRBJ2-3, with TRBD2 as a possible D gene (5 bases). The CDR3 runs 13 residues. CDR1 is SGHDT, CDR2 YYEEEE, per germline. The V gene lost 3 bases and the J gene lost 0 bases, with 5 bases spanning the gap.